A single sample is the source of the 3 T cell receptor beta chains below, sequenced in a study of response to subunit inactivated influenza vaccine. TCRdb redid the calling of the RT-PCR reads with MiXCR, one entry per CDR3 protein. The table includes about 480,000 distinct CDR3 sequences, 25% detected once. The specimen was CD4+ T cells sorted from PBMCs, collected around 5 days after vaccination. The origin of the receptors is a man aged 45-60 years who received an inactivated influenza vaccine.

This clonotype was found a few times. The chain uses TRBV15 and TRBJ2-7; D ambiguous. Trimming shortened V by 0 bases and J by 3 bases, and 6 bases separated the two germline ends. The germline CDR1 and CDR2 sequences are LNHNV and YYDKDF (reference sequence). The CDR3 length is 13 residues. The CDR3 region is CATSREVNYEQYF. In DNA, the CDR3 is TGTGCCACCAGCAGAGAGGTCAACTACGAGCAGTACTTC.

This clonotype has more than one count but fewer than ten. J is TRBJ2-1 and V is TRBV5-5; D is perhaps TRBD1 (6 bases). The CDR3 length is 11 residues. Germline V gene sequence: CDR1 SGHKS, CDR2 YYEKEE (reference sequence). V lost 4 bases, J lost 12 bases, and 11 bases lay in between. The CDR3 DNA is TGTGCCAGCAGCAACAGGGTGACGCAGTTCTTC. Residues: CASSNRVTQFF.

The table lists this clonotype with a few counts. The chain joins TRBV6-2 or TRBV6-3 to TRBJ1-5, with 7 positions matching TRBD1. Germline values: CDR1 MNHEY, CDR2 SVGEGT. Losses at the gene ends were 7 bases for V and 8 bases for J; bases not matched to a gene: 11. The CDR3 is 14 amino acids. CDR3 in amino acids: CASNVGGSVEPQHF. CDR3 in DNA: TGTGCCAGCAATGTAGGGGGCTCGGTGGAGCCCCAGCATTTT.